This T cell receptor (beta chain) was captured in a study of T cells in Graves' hyperthyroidism and ophthalmopathy. This clonotype was seen at least ten times. Its specificity is unknown. Points from the study as a whole: The model identified upcoming ophthalmopathy a median approximately six months ahead of onset.

Amplified TCR beta CDR3 regions derived from RNA transcripts. HTBI primers were employed in a first-round RT-PCR of the TCR CDR3. TCRdb re-called the multiplex PCR reads with MiXCR, one entry per CDR3 protein. This sample has about 740,000 distinct CDR3 sequences, with roughly 15% found just once. The CDR3 sequence is 14 residues long. Germline CDR1 PRHDT, CDR2 FYEKMQ (reference sequence). Trimming removed 4 bases from V and 0 bases from J, with 9 bases in between. This chain joins TRBV13 and TRBJ1-1, with D hard to call. The receptor was isolated from a woman younger than 30 with Graves' hyperthyroidism. The sample taken for sequencing was blood. This CDR3 reads CASSSRTMNTEAFF. The CDR3 DNA reads as TGTGCCAGCAGCTCCCGGACCATGAACACTGAAGCTTTCTTT. Combining the CDR3 with reference TRBV13 and TRBJ1-1 gives the whole variable domain AAGVIQSPRHLIKEKRETATLKCYPIPRHDTVYWYQQGPGQDPQFLISFYEKMQSDKGSIPDRFSAQQFSDYHSELNMSSLELGDSALYFCASSSRTMNTEAFFGQGTRLTVV.